This TCR beta chain appears in the sequencing data of a study of molecular identifiers for immune sequencing clone quantification. This clonotype appeared many times. It was from roughly 21,000 to 960,000 sorted cells, with 10%, 30% or 50% RNA, that naive CD8 libraries came. CD8+CD4-CCR7+CD45RA+ cells were sorted as naive CD8 T cells. CDR1 and CDR2 (germline): GTSNPN, SVGIG (reference sequence). Trimming took off 0 bases at V and 4 bases at J, with 5 bases between the two ends. The CDR3 runs 12 residues. TCRdb ran MiXCR on the PCR reads and lists one entry per CDR3 protein. The table includes more than 550,000 distinct CDR3 sequences, over 25% detected once.

Sequencing was done on a sample of naive CD8+ T cells from blood, with Jurkat cell RNA spiked in. The sample's subset: FACS-sorted CD8+CD4-CCR7+CD45RA+ naive T cells. The TCR sequence derives from a human donor in good health. Some libraries in this study had Jurkat cell RNA spiked in. This chain connects TRBV30 to TRBJ2-3; D gene unclear. The CDR3 DNA follows: TGTGCCTGGAGTGTGCAGCCAGATACGCAGTATTTT. Translating gives CAWSVQPDTQYF.